Each of the 8 T cell receptor beta chains below was sequenced from the same sample in a study of OX40 agonist ivuxolimab in advanced cancers. Sequencing used immunoSEQ multiplex PCR; TCRdb keeps in-frame clones, though not all of them. This sample has approximately 70,000 clones; roughly 85% occur once, and the top ten carry roughly 8.2%. The source was CD4+ or CD8+ T cells sorted from blood, collected in a trial of the OX40 agonist ivuxolimab. The receptor source for this set is an adult with an advanced solid tumor such as melanoma, head and neck, liver or kidney cancer.

The chain uses TRBV28 and TRBJ2-2; the D gene is possibly TRBD1 (5 bases). V dropped 4 bases and J dropped 6 bases, with 12 bases sitting between them. CDR1 and CDR2 (germline): MDHEN, SYDVKM. This CDR3 has 14 amino acids. This CDR3 reads CASSSTGSPGELFF. In DNA, the CDR3 is TGTGCCAGCAGTTCCACAGGATCTCCCGGGGAGCTGTTTTTT.

The chain recombines TRBV6-1 with TRBJ2-1; D is undetermined. V lost 6 bases to trimming and J lost 10 bases, with 19 bases between them. From germline, CDR1 is MNHNS and CDR2 SASEGT. The CDR3 extends over 14 amino acids. CDR3 nucleotide sequence: TGTGCCAGCAGGAGAGACGGAGACCCCAACGAGCAGTTCTTC. It yields the protein CASRRDGDPNEQFF.

This clone is a singleton in its sample. This chain joins TRBV7-2 and TRBJ1-2; TRBD1 might be the D (5 bases). This CDR3 has 15 residues. V lost 1 base to trimming and J lost 3 bases, with 12 bases between them. The germline gives CDR1 SGHTA, CDR2 FQGNSA. The CDR3 nucleotides read TGTGCCAGCAGCTTAGGAGGGGACCTTGACTATGGCTACACCTTC. Encoded protein: CASSLGGDLDYGYTF.

This chain joins TRBV7-3 and TRBJ1-1; D is uncertain. Trimming pared 3 bases from V and 2 bases from J, leaving 10 bases between. Germline V CDR1 and CDR2: SGHTA, FQGTGA. The CDR3 runs to 14 residues. CDR3 bases: TGTGCCAGCAGCTTGGCACCTTATAACACTGAAGCTTTCTTT. Protein product: CASSLAPYNTEAFF.

The V and J genes are TRBV5-1 and TRBJ2-1; 12 bases map to TRBD2. J gave up 0 bases and V 4 bases, and 8 bases lay outside the gene matches. Germline V gene lookup returns CDR1 SGHRS and CDR2 YFSETQ. The CDR3 runs to 18 residues. CDR3 sequence reads: CASSQLAGGLPSYNEQFF. The CDR3 DNA reads as TGCGCCAGCAGCCAACTAGCGGGGGGCCTCCCCTCCTACAATGAGCAGTTCTTC.

CDR3 sequence: CASSKGLLSYNEQFF. In DNA form, the CDR3 reads TGTGCCAGCAGTAAAGGCCTTCTTTCCTACAATGAGCAGTTCTTC. This sequence joins TRBV6-5 and TRBJ2-1; D call uncertain. Germline CDR1 reads MNHEY; CDR2 reads SVGAGI. The CDR3 is 15 residues long. Trimming took off 5 bases at V and 1 base at J, with 12 bases between the two ends.

The chain carries TRBV5-1 and TRBJ2-7, with D unclear. V lost 1 base and J 6 bases, leaving 11 bases between the germline ends. Per germline, CDR1 SGHRS and CDR2 YFSETQ. CDR3 length: 13 residues. DNA for the CDR3: TGCGCCAGCAGCTTGAGTATCCCCTCCGAGCAGTACTTC. Protein product: CASSLSIPSEQYF.

The chain carries TRBV6-1 and TRBJ1-1; weak D call: TRBD1 (6 bases). The CDR3 runs to 15 residues. Germline assignment: CDR1 MNHNS and CDR2 SASEGT. Trimming stripped 2 bases from V and 5 bases from J, with 15 bases between. The CDR3 sequence is CASSERWGRRTEAFF. Here the CDR3 DNA reads TGTGCCAGCAGTGAAAGGTGGGGGCGGAGGACTGAAGCTTTCTTT.